The rows below give T cell receptor beta chains drawn from one sample of a study of blood T cell repertoires in COVID-19. Profiling relied on immunoSEQ multiplex PCR, and the TCRdb table lists in-frame clones only, not all of them. The table has about 45,000 clones, over 75% seen once. The specimen was peripheral blood. Source of these receptors: a human donor in a cohort sampled during active COVID-19. CDR3s include the opening cysteine and the closing phenylalanine or tryptophan. A D gene is named only where the DNA matches it firmly. Part of the rows lack a size; the others show once, few, many or a class for expanded clones.

cdr3_aa cdr3_nt j_call clone_size v_call d_call
CASSIAVTSGELFF TGTGCCAGTAGTATAGCGGTGACTTCGGGGGAGCTGTTTTTT TRBJ2-2 . TRBV19 .
CATSREGGNYGYTF TGTGCCACCAGCAGAGAAGGAGGGAACTATGGCTACACCTTC TRBJ1-2 few TRBV15 .
CASSLNNNSPLHF TGTGCCAGCAGCTTAAATAATAATTCACCCCTCCACTTT TRBJ1-6 . TRBV7-6 .
CATRGLGLAGAETQYF TGTGCCACCAGAGGATTGGGACTAGCGGGAGCGGAGACCCAGTACTTC TRBJ2-5 few TRBV15 TRBD2
CASSLDSLNQPQHF TGCGCCAGCAGCCTGGACAGCCTCAATCAGCCCCAGCATTTT TRBJ1-5 . TRBV4-3 .
CAWSPPYEGVDSPLHF TGTGCCTGGAGCCCCCCGTATGAGGGGGTTGATTCACCCCTCCACTTT TRBJ1-6 . TRBV30 .
CSVQGGNTIYF TGCAGCGTACAGGGGGGAAACACCATATATTTT TRBJ1-3 . TRBV29-1 TRBD1
CASSQDYPSGANVLTF TGCGCCAGCAGCCAGGACTACCCTAGTGGGGCCAACGTCCTGACTTTC TRBJ2-6 . TRBV4-3 .
CASSYGETQYF TGTGCCAGCAGTTACGGCGAGACCCAGTACTTC TRBJ2-5 . TRBV6-2/TRBV6-3 .
CASSQAGASGSVWETQYF TGTGCCAGCAGTCAGGCAGGGGCTAGCGGGAGTGTATGGGAGACCCAGTACTTC TRBJ2-5 . TRBV28 TRBD2
CASSPGRVLDTQYF TGTGCCAGCAGTCCGGGAAGAGTTTTAGATACGCAGTATTTT TRBJ2-3 . TRBV6-5 .
CASSQEAVAYEQYF TGTGCCAGCAGCCAAGAAGCGGTGGCCTACGAGCAGTACTTC TRBJ2-7 . TRBV4-2 .
CASSHGPGSGELFF TGCGCCAGCAGCCACGGACCGGGGTCCGGGGAGCTGTTTTTT TRBJ2-2 once TRBV5-1 .
CASSPTNYNEQFF TGTGCCAGCAGCCCTACTAACTACAATGAGCAGTTCTTC TRBJ2-1 . TRBV7-3 .
CATSGGWASYEQYF TGTGCCACCTCTGGGGGGTGGGCCTCCTACGAGCAGTACTTC TRBJ2-7 . TRBV6-5 .
CASSLGQGARGNYGYTF TGCGCCAGCAGCTTGGGACAGGGGGCGCGCGGGAACTATGGCTACACCTTC TRBJ1-2 . TRBV5-1 TRBD1
CASSSGSYGYTF TGTGCCAGCAGCTCAGGGTCGTATGGCTACACCTTC TRBJ1-2 . TRBV7-9 .
CASKLSGSRNEQFF TGTGCCAGCAAGCTTAGCGGGAGCCGCAATGAGCAGTTCTTC TRBJ2-1 . TRBV6-1 TRBD2
CSASISASGEETQYF TGCAGTGCTAGTATCTCGGCTAGCGGTGAAGAGACCCAGTACTTC TRBJ2-5 . TRBV20-1 TRBD2
CASEDRARITIYF TGTGCCAGCGAGGACAGGGCCCGGATCACCATATATTTT TRBJ1-3 . TRBV6-5 TRBD1
CASTLGREQGELFF TGTGCCAGCACCTTAGGTCGGGAGCAGGGGGAGCTGTTTTTT TRBJ2-2 . TRBV7-2 .
CASTRRGQGGLPNEKLFF TGTGCCAGCACTAGAAGGGGGCAGGGAGGCCTACCTAATGAAAAACTGTTTTTT TRBJ1-4 . TRBV27 TRBD1
CASSPGTIRTDTQYF TGTGCCAGCAGTCCCGGGACTATACGCACAGATACGCAGTATTTT TRBJ2-3 . TRBV6-5 TRBD2
CASSFQGTPNEKLFF TGCGCCAGCAGCTTTCAGGGAACCCCTAATGAAAAACTGTTTTTT TRBJ1-4 . TRBV5-1 .
CASTRGQGYGGTEAFF TGTGCCAGTACCAGGGGACAGGGGTACGGCGGCACTGAAGCTTTCTTT TRBJ1-1 . TRBV19 TRBD1
CASSTGTSGGPYNEQFF TGTGCCAGCAGCACGGGGACTAGCGGGGGCCCCTACAATGAGCAGTTCTTC TRBJ2-1 once TRBV5-4 TRBD2
CASAKWGRLYGYTF TGTGCCAGCGCGAAATGGGGCAGGCTTTATGGCTACACCTTC TRBJ1-2 . TRBV6-5 .
CASSYEDSTQYF TGTGCCAGCAGTTACGAGGACAGTACGCAGTATTTT TRBJ2-3 . TRBV6-2/TRBV6-3 .
CASREATGGYGYTF TGCGCCAGCAGAGAAGCGACAGGGGGCTATGGCTACACCTTC TRBJ1-2 once TRBV10-2 TRBD1
CASSSGQGIAEAFF TGTGCCAGCAGTTCGGGACAGGGGATCGCTGAAGCTTTCTTT TRBJ1-1 once TRBV28 TRBD1
CASSEAGQSYEQYF TGTGCCAGCAGTGAAGCGGGACAGTCCTACGAGCAGTACTTC TRBJ2-7 . TRBV6-1 TRBD1
CASSSHLRLAGVRQFF TGTGCCAGCAGCTCCCACCTTAGACTAGCGGGGGTAAGGCAGTTCTTC TRBJ2-1 . TRBV7-2 TRBD2
CASSGAGGPQETQYF TGCGCCAGCAGCGGGGCGGGAGGGCCTCAAGAGACCCAGTACTTC TRBJ2-5 . TRBV5-1 TRBD2
CASSWGGTNEQYF TGTGCCAGCAGTTGGGGGGGAACTAACGAGCAGTACTTC TRBJ2-7 . TRBV28 TRBD2
CASSLPPPYEQYF TGTGCCAGCAGCCTACCTCCTCCCTACGAGCAGTACTTC TRBJ2-7 few TRBV12-3/TRBV12-4 .
CASSLARRETQYF TGCGCCAGCAGCTTGGCCAGGAGGGAGACCCAGTACTTC TRBJ2-5 once TRBV5-1 .
CASSLEPSSYEQYF TGTGCCAGCAGTTTGGAGCCTAGCTCCTACGAGCAGTACTTC TRBJ2-7 . TRBV28 .
CASSRQGDVFNEQFF TGTGCCAGCTCACGACAGGGGGATGTTTTCAATGAGCAGTTCTTC TRBJ2-1 once TRBV18 TRBD1
CASSIGTAKNIQYF TGTGCCAGTAGTATAGGGACAGCTAAAAACATTCAGTACTTC TRBJ2-4 few TRBV19 .
CASSYSVVAGNTIYF TGTGCCAGCAGTTACTCCGTGGTAGCTGGAAACACCATATATTTT TRBJ1-3 . TRBV6-5 .
CASSLAAGITGELFF TGTGCCAGCAGCTTAGCAGCGGGGATCACCGGGGAGCTGTTTTTT TRBJ2-2 once TRBV7-2 TRBD2
CASSKAGGPNEQFF TGCGCCAGCAGTAAGGCGGGAGGGCCGAATGAGCAGTTCTTC TRBJ2-1 . TRBV10-2 TRBD2
CASSPGLAGGKKETQYF TGTGCCAGCAGCCCAGGACTAGCGGGAGGGAAAAAAGAGACCCAGTACTTC TRBJ2-5 . TRBV11-3 TRBD2
CASSQDGAGAGGDTQYF TGCGCCAGCAGCCAAGACGGAGCGGGAGCGGGCGGGGATACGCAGTATTTT TRBJ2-3 . TRBV4-1 TRBD2
CASSQGARLGYTF TGTGCCAGCAGCCAAGGTGCGCGGCTTGGCTACACCTTC TRBJ1-2 . TRBV14 .
CASSQGVSGARGYEQYF TGCGCCAGCAGCCAAGGGGTTAGCGGGGCGAGAGGCTACGAGCAGTACTTC TRBJ2-7 . TRBV4-1 TRBD2
CASSEGRADEQFF TGTGCCAGCTCAGAGGGAAGGGCCGATGAGCAGTTCTTC TRBJ2-1 . TRBV18 .
CASSVQGFSTFF TGTGCCAGCAGTGTACAGGGGTTTTCGACTTTCTTT TRBJ1-1 . TRBV12-3/TRBV12-4 TRBD1
CASSLLPGTDTGELFF TGCGCCAGCAGCTTACTCCCCGGGACAGACACCGGGGAGCTGTTTTTT TRBJ2-2 . TRBV5-1 TRBD1
CASSQLPGTGSYEQYF TGCGCCAGCAGCCAATTACCCGGGACAGGCTCCTACGAGCAGTACTTC TRBJ2-7 few TRBV4-1 TRBD1
CASSSRRWSSYEQYF TGTGCCAGCAGCTCAAGACGGTGGAGCTCCTACGAGCAGTACTTC TRBJ2-7 few TRBV7-8 .
CASSFAAGVGNEQFF TGTGCCAGCAGCTTTGCCGCGGGAGTGGGCAATGAGCAGTTCTTC TRBJ2-1 . TRBV7-9 TRBD2